The 15 T cell receptor beta chains listed next were all sequenced from one sample in a study of control samples from healthy donors and cancer patients. Assay: immunoSEQ multiplex PCR; the TCRdb copy retains only in-frame clones and omits some. This table has tens of thousands of clones, roughly 86% appearing once. Sample: blood. The origin of the receptors is a man aged 50 or older in good health.

The gene calls are TRBV11-3 and TRBJ1-1; no clear D. The CDR3 runs 13 residues. The V and J ends lost 3 bases and 2 bases respectively, with 7 bases between them. The germline gives CDR1 SGHNT, CDR2 YENEEA. The CDR3 sequence is CASSFSVNTEAFF. The DNA for the CDR3 is TGTGCCAGCAGCTTTTCCGTTAACACTGAAGCTTTCTTT.

The CDR3 protein is CASSIVAVKTNYEQYF. In nucleotides, the CDR3 is TGTGCCAGTAGTATAGTTGCGGTTAAAACGAACTACGAGCAGTACTTC. The chain has TRBV19 and TRBJ2-7; D gene uncertain. CDR3 length equals 16 residues. Trimming left V 1 base short and J 3 bases short, with 16 bases between. The V gene's germline CDR1 is LNHDA and CDR2 SQIVND (reference sequence).

By sample share, this clone is medium-sized. This chain links TRBV9 with TRBJ1-5; D not resolved. The CDR3 has 16 amino acids. Germline CDR1 and CDR2: SGDLS and YYNGEE. The V end was cut by 0 bases, the J end by 4 bases, with 14 bases between. In DNA form, the CDR3 reads TGTGCCAGCAGCGTAGCCGGAAAGGGTCCGAATCAGCCCCAGCATTTT. Its translation is CASSVAGKGPNQPQHF. The full variable domain, completed using reference TRBV9 and TRBJ1-5, is DSGVTQTPKHLITATGQRVTLRCSPRSGDLSVYWYQQSLDQGLQFLIQYYNGEERAKGNILERFSAQQFPDLHSELNLSSLELGDSALYFCASSVAGKGPNQPQHFGDGTRLSIL.

This clone was picked up a small number of times. Additional DNA sequences in this sample encode the identical CDR3. The chain has TRBV30 and TRBJ1-5; 7 bases are shared with TRBD1. Trimming cost V 2 bases and J 3 bases; bases outside gene matches: 7. CDR3 length: 15 amino acids. Germline V gene lookup returns CDR1 GTSNPN and CDR2 SVGIG (reference sequence). The CDR3 coding sequence is TGTGCCTGGAGTTATGGACAGGCTTTCAATCAGCCCCAGCATTTT. Translated, it gives CAWSYGQAFNQPQHF.

The chain recombines TRBV10-3 with TRBJ2-3; no reliable D call. Germline values: CDR1 ENHRY, CDR2 SYGVKD. This CDR3 is 12 amino acids long. V was clipped by 4 bases and J by 4 bases, with 6 bases between them. Written as DNA, the CDR3 is TGTGCCATCAGTGTTAGACCAGATACGCAGTATTTT. This encodes CAISVRPDTQYF.

The V call is TRBV9, the J call TRBJ2-3; TRBD2 is a possible D gene (6 bases). Germline V gene data show CDR1 as SGDLS and CDR2 as YYNGEE. V was clipped by 3 bases and J by 2 bases, with 16 bases between them. The CDR3 totals 16 residues. CDR3 sequence reads: CASSGGFGRDTDTQYF. The CDR3 bases are TGTGCCAGCAGCGGTGGTTTCGGGAGAGACACAGATACGCAGTATTTT.

This rearrangement joins TRBV28 to TRBJ1-2; no firm D call. The germline V gene has CDR1 MDHEN and CDR2 SYDVKM. The CDR3 contains 12 residues. V shed 5 bases and J shed 8 bases, with 12 bases lying between them. CDR3 in amino acids: CASSVGSEGYTF. The CDR3 nucleotides are TGTGCCAGCAGTGTGGGATCTGAGGGCTACACCTTC.

This clone was observed a handful of times. The chain is built from TRBV24-1 and TRBJ2-1; no firm D call. V was shortened by 4 bases and J by 13 bases, with 16 bases between the two germline ends. Per the germline V gene, CDR1 is KGHDR and CDR2 is SFDVKD. CDR3 length: 13 amino acids. CDR3 residues: CATSDVTILEQFF. The CDR3 nucleotides read TGTGCCACCAGTGACGTGACCATCCTCGAACAGTTCTTC.

In this sample, this clone turned up once. This chain joins TRBV7-2 and TRBJ2-7; 8 bases are a match to TRBD2. The ends lost 2 bases at V and 3 bases at J; junction bases unmatched: 3. The germline CDR1 and CDR2 sequences are SGHTA and FQGNSA. This CDR3 region has 14 residues. As DNA, the CDR3 is TGTGCCAGCAGCTTATTCCGGGGGGGCTACGAGCAGTACGTC. Translating gives CASSLFRGGYEQYV.

The gene calls are TRBV14 and TRBJ1-1, with a weak D call TRBD1 (6 bases). V lost 4 bases, J lost 5 bases, and 17 bases lay in between. Per germline, CDR1 SGHDN and CDR2 FVKESK. This CDR3 is built from 15 residues. The CDR3 DNA reads as TGTGCCAGCAGCCCCCAAAGCCAAGGGGGAACTGAAGCTTTCTTT. This codes for CASSPQSQGGTEAFF.

The chain carries TRBV30 and TRBJ1-6; 7 bases match TRBD1. V lost 5 bases, J lost 6 bases, and 1 base stayed unmatched. This CDR3 has 12 amino acids. The germline gives CDR1 GTSNPN, CDR2 SVGIG (reference sequence). The CDR3 reads CAWDRVNSPLHF. DNA of the CDR3: TGTGCCTGGGACAGGGTTAATTCACCCCTCCACTTT. The entire variable domain, with the rest obtained from reference TRBV30 and TRBJ1-6, is as follows: SQTIHQWPATLVQPVGSPLSLECTVEGTSNPNLYWYRQAAGRGLQLLFYSVGIGQISSEVPQNLSASRPQDRQFILSSKKLLLSDSGFYLCAWDRVNSPLHFGNGTRLTVT.

The V and J genes are TRBV5-1 and TRBJ2-3; 10 bases match TRBD1. The CDR3 consists of 15 residues. Unmatched junction bases numbered 6, after V lost 2 bases and J lost 6 bases. Per germline, CDR1 SGHRS and CDR2 YFSETQ. The CDR3 spells CASSLPGQGMDTQYF. CDR3 nucleotide sequence: TGCGCCAGCAGCTTACCGGGACAGGGGATGGATACGCAGTATTTT.

V and J are TRBV19 and TRBJ2-1; TRBD2 aligns across 12 bases. From germline, CDR1 is LNHDA and CDR2 SQIVND (reference sequence). The V segment lost 4 bases and the J segment 4 bases; nucleotides outside the gene matches: 2. The CDR3 is made up of 15 amino acids. The CDR3 loop reads CASSRTSGEYNEQFF. In DNA form, the CDR3 reads TGTGCCAGTAGTAGGACTAGCGGGGAATACAATGAGCAGTTCTTC.

The J gene is TRBJ1-1, the V gene TRBV12-3 or TRBV12-4; perhaps TRBD1 as D (5 bases). This CDR3 has 13 residues. Between the trimmed V and J ends, which lost 4 bases and 3 bases, there was a span of 9 bases. Written as DNA, the CDR3 is TGTGCCAGCAGTTGGGGGGTGGACACTGAAGCTTTCTTT. Protein product: CASSWGVDTEAFF.

J is TRBJ1-6 and V is TRBV7-2; D uncertain. Trimming took off 0 bases at V and 10 bases at J, with 10 bases between the two ends. The CDR3 is made up of 14 amino acids. Germline loops: CDR1 SGHTA, CDR2 FQGNSA. The CDR3 bases are TGTGCCAGCAGCTTAGCCTGGGATGGATCACCCCTCCACTTT. Its protein is CASSLAWDGSPLHF.